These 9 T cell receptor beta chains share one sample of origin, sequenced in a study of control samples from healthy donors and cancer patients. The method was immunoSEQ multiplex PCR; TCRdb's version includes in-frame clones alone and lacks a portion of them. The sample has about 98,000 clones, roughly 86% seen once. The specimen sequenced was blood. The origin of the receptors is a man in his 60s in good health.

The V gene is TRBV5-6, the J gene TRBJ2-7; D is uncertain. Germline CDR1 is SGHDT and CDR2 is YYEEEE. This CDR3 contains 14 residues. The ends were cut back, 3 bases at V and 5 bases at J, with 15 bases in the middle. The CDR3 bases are TGTGCCAGCAGCTCGGGCCCTCTTCGGGACGAGCAGTACTTC. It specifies CASSSGPLRDEQYF. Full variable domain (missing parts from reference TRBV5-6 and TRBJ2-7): DAGVTQSPTHLIKTRGQQVTLRCSPKSGHDTVSWYQQALGQGPQFIFQYYEEEERQRGNFPDRFSGHQFPNYSSELNVNALLLGDSALYLCASSSGPLRDEQYFGPGTRLTVT.

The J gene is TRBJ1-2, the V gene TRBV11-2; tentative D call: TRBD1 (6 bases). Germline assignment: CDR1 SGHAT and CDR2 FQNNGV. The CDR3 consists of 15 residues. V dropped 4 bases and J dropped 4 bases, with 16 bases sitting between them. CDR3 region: CASSSLKGGPYGYTF. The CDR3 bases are TGTGCCAGCAGCTCCCTGAAAGGGGGTCCCTATGGCTACACCTTC. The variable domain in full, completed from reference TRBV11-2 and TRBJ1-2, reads EAGVAQSPRYKIIEKRQSVAFWCNPISGHATLYWYQQILGQGPKLLIQFQNNGVVDDSQLPKDRFSAERLKGVDSTLKIQPAKLEDSAVYLCASSSLKGGPYGYTFGSGTRLTVV.

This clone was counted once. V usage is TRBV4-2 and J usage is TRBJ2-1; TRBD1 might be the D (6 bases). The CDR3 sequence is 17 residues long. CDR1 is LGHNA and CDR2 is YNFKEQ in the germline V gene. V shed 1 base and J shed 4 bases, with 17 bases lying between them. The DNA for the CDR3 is TGTGCCAGCAGCCAAGGGACAGCCCCAGCCGATTACAATGAGCAGTTCTTC. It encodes CASSQGTAPADYNEQFF.

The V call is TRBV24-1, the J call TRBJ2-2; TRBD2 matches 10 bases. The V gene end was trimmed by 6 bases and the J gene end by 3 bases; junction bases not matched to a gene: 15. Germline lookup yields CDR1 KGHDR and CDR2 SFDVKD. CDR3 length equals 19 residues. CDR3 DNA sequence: TGTGCCACCAGTACGGCTAGCGGGAGTTTGGGGTCCGACACCGGGGAGCTGTTTTTT. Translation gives CATSTASGSLGSDTGELFF.

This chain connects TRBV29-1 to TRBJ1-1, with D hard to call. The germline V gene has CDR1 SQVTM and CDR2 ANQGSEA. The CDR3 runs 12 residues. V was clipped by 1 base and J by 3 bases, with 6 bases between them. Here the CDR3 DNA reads TGCAGCGTTGAAGTCGGGTACACTGAAGCTTTCTTT. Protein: CSVEVGYTEAFF.

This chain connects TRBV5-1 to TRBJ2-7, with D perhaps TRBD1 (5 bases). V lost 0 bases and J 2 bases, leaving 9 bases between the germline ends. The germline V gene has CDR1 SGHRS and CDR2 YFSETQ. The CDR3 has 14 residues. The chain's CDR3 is CASSLEDITYEQYF. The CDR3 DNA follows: TGCGCCAGCAGCTTGGAGGACATCACCTACGAGCAGTACTTC. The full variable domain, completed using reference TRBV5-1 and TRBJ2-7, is KAGVTQTPRYLIKTRGQQVTLSCSPISGHRSVSWYQQTPGQGLQFLFEYFSETQRNKGNFPGRFSGRQFSNSRSEMNVSTLELGDSALYLCASSLEDITYEQYFGPGTRLTVT.

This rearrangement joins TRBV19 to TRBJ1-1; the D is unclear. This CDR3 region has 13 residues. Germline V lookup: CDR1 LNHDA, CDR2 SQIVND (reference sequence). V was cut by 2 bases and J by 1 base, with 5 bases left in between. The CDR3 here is CASSIKENTEAFF. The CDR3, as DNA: TGTGCCAGTAGTATAAAAGAGAACACTGAAGCTTTCTTT.

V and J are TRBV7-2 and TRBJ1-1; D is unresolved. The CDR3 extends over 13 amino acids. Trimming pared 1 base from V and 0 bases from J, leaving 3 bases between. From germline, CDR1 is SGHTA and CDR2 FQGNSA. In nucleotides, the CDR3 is TGTGCCAGCAGCTTAGTAGTGAACACTGAAGCTTTCTTT. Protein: CASSLVVNTEAFF.

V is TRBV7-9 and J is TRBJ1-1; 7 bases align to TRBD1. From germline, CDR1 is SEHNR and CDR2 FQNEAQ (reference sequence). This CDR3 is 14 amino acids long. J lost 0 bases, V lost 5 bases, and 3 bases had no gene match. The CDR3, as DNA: TGTGCCAGCAGCACCCAGGGGGTGAACACTGAAGCTTTCTTT. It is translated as CASSTQGVNTEAFF.